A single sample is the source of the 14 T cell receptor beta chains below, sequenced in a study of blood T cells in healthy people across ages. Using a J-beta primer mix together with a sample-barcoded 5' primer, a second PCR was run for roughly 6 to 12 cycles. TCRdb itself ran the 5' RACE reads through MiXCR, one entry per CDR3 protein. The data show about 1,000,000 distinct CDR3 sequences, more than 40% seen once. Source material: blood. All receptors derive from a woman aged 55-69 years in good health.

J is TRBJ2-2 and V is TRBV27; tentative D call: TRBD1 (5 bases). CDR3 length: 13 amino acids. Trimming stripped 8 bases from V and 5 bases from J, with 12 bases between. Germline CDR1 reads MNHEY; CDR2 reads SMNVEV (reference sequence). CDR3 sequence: CASRGHATGELFF. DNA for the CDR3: TGTGCCAGCCGAGGACACGCAACCGGGGAGCTGTTTTTT.

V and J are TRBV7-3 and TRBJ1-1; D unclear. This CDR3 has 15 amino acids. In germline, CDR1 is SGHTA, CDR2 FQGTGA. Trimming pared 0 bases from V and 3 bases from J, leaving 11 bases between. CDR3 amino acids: CASSLTDAPDTEAFF. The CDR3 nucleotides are TGTGCCAGCAGCTTAACTGACGCGCCGGACACTGAAGCTTTCTTT. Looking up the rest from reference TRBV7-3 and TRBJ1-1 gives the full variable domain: GAGVSQTPSNKVTEKGKYVELRCDPISGHTALYWYRQSLGQGPEFLIYFQGTGAADDSGLPNDRFFAVRPEGSVSTLKIQRTERGDSAVYLCASSLTDAPDTEAFFGQGTRLTVV.

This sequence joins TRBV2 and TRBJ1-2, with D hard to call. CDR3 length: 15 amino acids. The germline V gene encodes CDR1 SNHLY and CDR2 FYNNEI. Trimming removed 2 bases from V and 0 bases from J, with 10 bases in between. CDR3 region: CASSEWPEPNYGYTF. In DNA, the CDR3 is TGTGCCAGCAGTGAATGGCCAGAACCTAACTATGGCTACACCTTC.

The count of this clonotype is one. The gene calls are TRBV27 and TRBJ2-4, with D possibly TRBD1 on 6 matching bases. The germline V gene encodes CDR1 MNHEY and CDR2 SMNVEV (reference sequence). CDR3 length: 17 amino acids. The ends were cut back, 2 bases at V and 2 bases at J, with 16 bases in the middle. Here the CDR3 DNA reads TGTGCCAGCAGTTTAAGGGGGACGGAGAAGACCAAAAACATTCAGTACTTC. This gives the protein CASSLRGTEKTKNIQYF.

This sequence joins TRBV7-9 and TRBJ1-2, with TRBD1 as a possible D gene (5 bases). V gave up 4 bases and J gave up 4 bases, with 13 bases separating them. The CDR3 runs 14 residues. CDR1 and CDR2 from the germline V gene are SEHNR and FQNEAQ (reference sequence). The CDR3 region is CASSSGLPGYGYTF. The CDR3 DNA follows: TGTGCCAGCAGCTCGGGGCTCCCGGGCTATGGCTACACCTTC.

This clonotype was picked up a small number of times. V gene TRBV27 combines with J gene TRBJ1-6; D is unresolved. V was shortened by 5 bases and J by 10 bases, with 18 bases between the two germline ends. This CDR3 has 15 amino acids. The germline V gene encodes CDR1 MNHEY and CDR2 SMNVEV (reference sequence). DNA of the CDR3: TGTGCCAGCAGTCCACCTAGGGAAGGGATATCACCCCTCCACTTT. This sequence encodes CASSPPREGISPLHF.

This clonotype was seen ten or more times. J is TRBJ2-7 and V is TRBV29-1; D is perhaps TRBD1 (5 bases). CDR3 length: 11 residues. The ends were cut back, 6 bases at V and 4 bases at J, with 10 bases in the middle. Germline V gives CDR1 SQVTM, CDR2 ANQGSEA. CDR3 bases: TGCAGCGTCGAACAGGAATACGAGCAGTACTTC. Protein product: CSVEQEYEQYF.

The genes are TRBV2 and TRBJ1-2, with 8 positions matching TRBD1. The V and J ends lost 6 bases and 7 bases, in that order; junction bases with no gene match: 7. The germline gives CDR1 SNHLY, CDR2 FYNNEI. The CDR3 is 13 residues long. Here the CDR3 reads CASRTGDGGGYTF. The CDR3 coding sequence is TGTGCCAGCAGGACAGGGGACGGTGGTGGCTACACCTTC. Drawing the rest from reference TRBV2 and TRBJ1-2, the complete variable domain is EPEVTQTPSHQVTQMGQEVILRCVPISNHLYFYWYRQILGQKVEFLVSFYNNEISEKSEIFDDQFSVERPDGSNFTLKIRSTKLEDSAMYFCASRTGDGGGYTFGSGTRLTVV.

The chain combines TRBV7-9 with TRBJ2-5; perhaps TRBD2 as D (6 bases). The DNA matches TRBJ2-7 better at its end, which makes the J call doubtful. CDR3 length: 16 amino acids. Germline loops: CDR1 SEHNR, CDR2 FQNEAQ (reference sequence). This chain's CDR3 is CASSLEMGGLNAEQYF. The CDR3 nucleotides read TGTGCCAGCAGCCTCGAGATGGGAGGCCTAAATGCCGAGCAGTACTTC.

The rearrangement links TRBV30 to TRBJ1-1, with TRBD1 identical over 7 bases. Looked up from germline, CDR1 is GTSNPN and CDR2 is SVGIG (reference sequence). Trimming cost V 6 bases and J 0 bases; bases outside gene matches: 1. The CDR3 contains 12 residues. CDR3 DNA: TGTGCCTGCAGGGGGATGAACACTGAAGCTTTCTTT. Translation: CACRGMNTEAFF.

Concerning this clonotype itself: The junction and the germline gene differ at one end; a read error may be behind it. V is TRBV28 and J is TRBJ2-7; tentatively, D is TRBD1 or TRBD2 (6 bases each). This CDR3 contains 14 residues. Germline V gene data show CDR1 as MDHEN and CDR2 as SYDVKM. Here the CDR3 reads CATSRWRGVYEQYF. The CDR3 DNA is TGTGCCACCAGTCGATGGAGGGGGGTCTACGAGCAGTACTTC.

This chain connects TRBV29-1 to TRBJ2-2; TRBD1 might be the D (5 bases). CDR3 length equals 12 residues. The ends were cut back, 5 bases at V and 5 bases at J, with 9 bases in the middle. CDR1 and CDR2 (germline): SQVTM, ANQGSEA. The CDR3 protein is CSVSRATGELFF. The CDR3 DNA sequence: TGCAGCGTTAGCAGGGCGACCGGGGAGCTGTTTTTT.

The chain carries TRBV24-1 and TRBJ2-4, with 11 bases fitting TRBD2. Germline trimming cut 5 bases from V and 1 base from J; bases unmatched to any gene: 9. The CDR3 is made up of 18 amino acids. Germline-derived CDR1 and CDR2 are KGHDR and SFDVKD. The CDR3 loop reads CATSVVAGGPRAKNIQYF. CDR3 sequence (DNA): TGTGCCACCAGTGTTGTAGCGGGAGGGCCACGCGCCAAAAACATTCAGTACTTC.

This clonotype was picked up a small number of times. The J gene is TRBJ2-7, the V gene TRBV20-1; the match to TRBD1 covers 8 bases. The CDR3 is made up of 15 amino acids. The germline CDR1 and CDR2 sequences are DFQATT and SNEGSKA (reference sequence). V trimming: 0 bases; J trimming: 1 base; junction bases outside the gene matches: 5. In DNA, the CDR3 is TGCAGTGCTAGAGATGGGGACAGGACGTCCTACGAGCAGTACTTC. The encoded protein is CSARDGDRTSYEQYF.